The clone carrying this T cell receptor (beta chain) was seen just once. Authors' data handling: Cell counts per sample came from amplifying reference gene primers. Assay used: immunoSEQ multiplex PCR; TCRdb lists only in-frame clones, some missing. V, J and clone size are those of that table, while D and trimming were read from the DNA. The sample records 200,000 to 250,000 clones, 86% being singletons. This entry belongs to a study of blood T cell repertoires in COVID-19. Trimming took 7 bases from V and 3 from J, leaving 22 bases between them. Germline CDR1 reads MNHNY; CDR2 reads SVGAGI (reference sequence). This CDR3 contains 16 residues.

The sequence was obtained from a woman in her thirties who had been exposed to COVID-19. This sequence joins TRBV6-6 and TRBJ2-7; no definite D call. Sample: PBMCs or T cells enriched from blood (not recorded which). CDR3 region: CASTIQQYSPVYEQYF. In DNA form, the CDR3 reads TGTGCCAGCACTATACAACAGTACTCCCCTGTCTACGAGCAGTACTTC.